This TCR beta chain was documented in a study of blood T cell repertoires in COVID-19. Overall study: Whether acute or convalescent, the COVID-19 samples came from the United States, Italy and Spain. T cells, B-cell-depleted T cells, or PBMCs supplied cDNA or gDNA.

This CDR3 contains 15 residues. Germline V gene lookup returns CDR1 SGHDT and CDR2 YYEEEE. The germline V and J ends were trimmed by 5 bases and 1 base, with 16 bases remaining between them. In the source study's methods: Reference gene primer amplification gave estimated nucleated cell counts. TCRdb keeps only in-frame clones here, not all; method: immunoSEQ multiplex PCR. V and J calls and clone size are as listed in that table; D and trimming were resolved from the DNA. The data show tens of thousands of clones, more than 65% seen once. This clonotype was obtained from a man in his fifties or sixties with acute or convalescent COVID-19. Sequencing used peripheral blood. The chain uses TRBV5-6 and TRBJ2-7; D is possibly TRBD1 (6 bases). The CDR3 DNA is TGTGCCAGCAGGGTGAACAGGGCCCTTTCCTACGAGCAGTACGTC. Translated: CASRVNRALSYEQYV.